What follows describes a single T cell receptor (beta chain). Germline CDR1 reads SGHRS; CDR2 reads YFSETQ. This CDR3 comprises 14 residues. This entry is derived from a study of blood T cells in healthy people across ages. A second roughly 6 to 12 cycle PCR used barcoded and J-beta primers. TCRdb re-called the 5' RACE reads through MiXCR, storing one row per CDR3 protein. Of over a million distinct CDR3 sequences in the sample, approximately 42% were seen once. Input material: blood. The receptor's source is a woman aged 18-29 years in good health. The gene calls are TRBV5-1 and TRBJ2-4; 10 bases line up with TRBD1. The J call could be wrong; TRBJ2-7 is a better fit for the DNA end. The DNA of the CDR3 is TGCGCCAGCAGACTTGGGACAGGGGAGTACGAGCAGTACTTC. Residues: CASRLGTGEYEQYF.